The clone carrying this T cell receptor (beta chain) was seen only once. The data were taken from a study of response to subunit inactivated influenza vaccine. V shed 4 bases and J shed 4 bases, with 12 bases lying between them. There are 14 residues in the CDR3. Germline assignment: CDR1 SNHLY and CDR2 FYNNEI. TCRdb reanalysed the RT-PCR reads using MiXCR and keeps one entry per CDR3 protein. Counted here are hundreds of thousands of distinct CDR3 sequences, over 11% occurring once; the ten biggest clones make up 5.5% to 7%. The chain combines TRBV2 with TRBJ2-3; no clear D. The specimen comprised PBMCs from blood, sampled roughly 2 weeks before vaccination. The TCR originated in a man aged 45-65 years who received an inactivated influenza vaccine. The CDR3 nucleotides read TGTGCCAGCAGTGGGGTGGGTCCCGCAGATACGCAGTATTTT. Its protein product is CASSGVGPADTQYF. The full variable domain, with the rest looked up from reference TRBV2 and TRBJ2-3, is EPEVTQTPSHQVTQMGQEVILRCVPISNHLYFYWYRQILGQKVEFLVSFYNNEISEKSEIFDDQFSVERPDGSNFTLKIRSTKLEDSAMYFCASSGVGPADTQYFGPGTRLTVL.